One sample yielded the 32 T cell receptor beta chains listed below, sequenced in a study of blood T cell repertoires in COVID-19 (TCRdb year 2020). Library preparation was by the immunoSEQ multiplex PCR assay. Not all clones reach the TCRdb copy of this immuneACCESS table, which keeps in-frame sequences only. Checked studies attribute under half of the gap to unresolved V genes and leave the rest unexplained. Recorded for this sample are 60,000 to 65,000 clones; 76% of them occurred a single time. Together, the top ten hold 50% of the sample. The sequenced material came from peripheral blood. All receptors derive from a woman older than 75 with acute or convalescent COVID-19.

The chain combines TRBV4-1 with TRBJ2-2, with 12 positions matching TRBD2. CDR3 size: 16 residues. The ends lost 4 bases at V and 4 bases at J; junction bases unmatched: 4. CDR1 MGHRA and CDR2 YSYEKL come from the germline V gene. For the CDR3, the DNA is TGCGCCAGCAGCCTTGGACTAGCGGGAAGCACCGGGGAGCTGTTTTTT. Amino acid sequence: CASSLGLAGSTGELFF.

This clone came up a few times. The J gene is TRBJ2-7, the V gene TRBV4-1, with 7 nucleotides matching TRBD1. Germline V gene sequence: CDR1 MGHRA, CDR2 YSYEKL. Unmatched junction bases numbered 8, after V lost 0 bases and J lost 0 bases. The CDR3 is made up of 17 amino acids. CDR3 sequence reads: CASSQESRQGGSYEQYF. The CDR3 nucleotides read TGCGCCAGCAGCCAAGAGAGTCGACAGGGTGGCTCCTACGAGCAGTACTTC.

The V call is TRBV27, the J call TRBJ2-7; TRBD1 aligns across 7 bases. Germline V gives CDR1 MNHEY, CDR2 SMNVEV (reference sequence). The CDR3 has 15 residues. Trimming removed 4 bases from V and 1 base from J; junction bases left unmatched: 7. CDR3 loop: CASSSGTALSYEQYF. DNA for the CDR3: TGTGCCAGCAGTTCCGGGACAGCTCTATCCTACGAGCAGTACTTC.

This sequence joins TRBV11-2 and TRBJ2-3; 10 nucleotides agree with TRBD2. Germline V gene lookup returns CDR1 SGHAT and CDR2 FQNNGV. The CDR3 spans 18 residues. V lost 3 bases to trimming and J lost 3 bases; unmatched junction nucleotides: 12. The CDR3 region is CASSFRMGTLAGTDTQYF. CDR3 nucleotides: TGTGCCAGCAGCTTCCGAATGGGAACACTAGCGGGGACAGATACGCAGTATTTT. Full variable domain (missing parts from reference TRBV11-2 and TRBJ2-3): EAGVAQSPRYKIIEKRQSVAFWCNPISGHATLYWYQQILGQGPKLLIQFQNNGVVDDSQLPKDRFSAERLKGVDSTLKIQPAKLEDSAVYLCASSFRMGTLAGTDTQYFGPGTRLTVL.

The chain couples TRBV4-1 to TRBJ2-1, with D perhaps TRBD1 (5 bases). Germline V gene lookup returns CDR1 MGHRA and CDR2 YSYEKL. V lost 2 bases, J lost 6 bases, and 5 bases lay in between. The CDR3 consists of 12 residues. The CDR3 spells CASSQTGNEQFF. CDR3 nucleotide sequence: TGCGCCAGCAGCCAAACAGGCAATGAGCAGTTCTTC.

By share, this clone ranks as medium-sized. This chain links TRBV5-1 with TRBJ1-1; 7 bases match TRBD1. CDR1 and CDR2 from the germline V gene are SGHRS and YFSETQ. J lost 8 bases, V lost 4 bases, and 8 bases had no gene match. The CDR3 spans 13 residues. CDR3 in DNA: TGCGCCAGCAGCCCTATCCCGGACAGGGAAGCTTTCTTT. Its translation is CASSPIPDREAFF.

CDR3 nucleotides: TGTGCCAGCAGCGTAGGGACTAGCGGGAGGGCCCGGAGGGAGACCCAGTACTTC. Translation: CASSVGTSGRARRETQYF. The chain employs TRBV9 and TRBJ2-5; 15 nucleotides match TRBD2. The germline V gene has CDR1 SGDLS and CDR2 YYNGEE. This CDR3 is 18 amino acids long. V trimming: 0 bases; J trimming: 5 bases; junction bases outside the gene matches: 8. The complete variable domain, with remaining parts taken from reference TRBV9 and TRBJ2-5, reads DSGVTQTPKHLITATGQRVTLRCSPRSGDLSVYWYQQSLDQGLQFLIQYYNGEERAKGNILERFSAQQFPDLHSELNLSSLELGDSALYFCASSVGTSGRARRETQYFGPGTRLLVL.

The chain recombines TRBV19 with TRBJ2-5; D uncertain. The CDR3 is 13 amino acids. V lost 5 bases, J lost 4 bases, and 11 bases lay in between. Per the germline V gene, CDR1 is LNHDA and CDR2 is SQIVND (reference sequence). In DNA, the CDR3 is TGTGCCAGTAGTTCGGCGCGAGGAGAGACCCAGTACTTC. Protein product: CASSSARGETQYF.

This clone showed up just a few times. This chain connects TRBV15 to TRBJ2-5; 9 nucleotides match TRBD2. V was clipped by 0 bases and J by 4 bases; unmatched bases: 3. CDR1 is LNHNV and CDR2 is YYDKDF in the germline V gene (reference sequence). CDR3 size: 15 residues. The CDR3 loop is CATSRDTSGLETQYF. The DNA of the CDR3 is TGTGCCACCAGCAGAGATACTAGCGGGCTAGAGACCCAGTACTTC. The whole variable domain, filled in from reference TRBV15 and TRBJ2-5, reads DAMVIQNPRYQVTQFGKPVTLSCSQTLNHNVMYWYQQKSSQAPKLLFHYYDKDFNNEADTPDNFQSRRPNTSFCFLDIRSPGLGDTAMYLCATSRDTSGLETQYFGPGTRLLVL.

This clone was found a few times. V is TRBV6-5 and J is TRBJ1-5; D unresolved. The CDR3 is 14 residues long. The germline V gene has CDR1 MNHEY and CDR2 SVGAGI. The ends were cut back, 7 bases at V and 7 bases at J, with 17 bases in the middle. The CDR3 loop reads CASTPYGGNQPQHF. The CDR3 nucleotides are TGTGCCAGCACCCCATACGGAGGGAACCAGCCCCAGCATTTT.

The chain carries TRBV3-1 (or the pseudogene TRBV3-2) and TRBJ2-5; weak D call: TRBD1 (5 bases). Germline-derived CDR1 and CDR2 are LGHDT and YNNKEL (reference sequence). V dropped 4 bases and J dropped 1 base, with 13 bases sitting between them. This CDR3 has 15 amino acids. CDR3 in DNA: TGTGCCAGCAGCCTAGTGAGACAGACCCAAGAGACCCAGTACTTC. This sequence encodes CASSLVRQTQETQYF.

The gene calls are TRBV19 and TRBJ1-2, with D unresolved. Germline V lookup: CDR1 LNHDA, CDR2 SQIVND (reference sequence). Trimming cost V 7 bases and J 3 bases, with 18 bases left between them. This CDR3 has 15 residues. CDR3 nucleotide sequence: TGTGCCAGTACCTTCGGCGGGCTCGGAGACTATGGCTACACCTTC. It translates to CASTFGGLGDYGYTF.

The V and J genes are TRBV7-9 and TRBJ2-2, with 8 bases matching TRBD2. The germline gives CDR1 SEHNR, CDR2 FQNEAQ (reference sequence). Losses at the gene ends were 4 bases for V and 3 bases for J; bases not matched to a gene: 10. This CDR3 has 17 amino acids. In DNA, the CDR3 is TGTGCCAGCAGCTCCCCCGGCTGGACTAGCTACACCGGGGAGCTGTTTTTT. It yields the protein CASSSPGWTSYTGELFF.

The rearrangement joins TRBV11-2 to TRBJ2-1; no reliable D call. Between the trimmed V and J ends, which lost 5 bases and 0 bases, there was a span of 14 bases. CDR1 SGHAT and CDR2 FQNNGV come from the germline V gene. The CDR3 sequence is 16 residues long. CDR3 amino acids: CASSATAGFSYNEQFF. The CDR3 nucleotides read TGTGCCAGCAGCGCCACGGCAGGTTTCTCCTACAATGAGCAGTTCTTC.

The rearrangement joins TRBV12-3 or TRBV12-4 to TRBJ1-2; D gene uncertain. The CDR3 spans 13 residues. V was pared by 1 base and J by 6 bases, with 9 bases between. CDR3 amino acids: CASSLVGNHGYTF. CDR3 in DNA: TGTGCCAGCAGTTTAGTTGGCAATCATGGCTACACCTTC.

V and J are TRBV7-8 and TRBJ2-7, with 9 nucleotides matching TRBD1. The CDR3 runs to 16 residues. Per germline, CDR1 SGHVS and CDR2 FQNEAQ. Germline trimming cut 1 base from V and 3 bases from J; bases unmatched to any gene: 7. For the CDR3, the DNA is TGTGCCAGCAGCTTAGTGTTACGGGACAGGGTCTACGAGCAGTACTTC. This codes for CASSLVLRDRVYEQYF.

The chain combines TRBV12-5 with TRBJ1-5; D gene unclear. Between the trimmed V and J ends, which lost 5 bases and 9 bases, there was a span of 11 bases. The CDR3 spans 12 residues. Germline V gene lookup returns CDR1 LGHNT and CDR2 FRNRAP. This chain's CDR3 is CASGPELRPQHF. The DNA for the CDR3 is TGTGCTAGTGGTCCCGAGCTCCGGCCCCAGCATTTT.

J is TRBJ1-1 and V is TRBV6-2 or TRBV6-3; D is possibly TRBD1 (5 bases). The ends were cut back, 2 bases at V and 10 bases at J, with 14 bases in the middle. The CDR3 has 13 amino acids. Germline V CDR1 and CDR2: MNHEY, SVGEGT. CDR3 sequence: CASSYGVGVVAFF. The CDR3 nucleotides are TGTGCCAGCAGTTACGGCGTAGGGGTTGTAGCTTTCTTT.

The V and J genes are TRBV7-8 and TRBJ1-5; D ambiguous. CDR1 SGHVS and CDR2 FQNEAQ come from the germline V gene. This CDR3 is 16 amino acids long. V lost 2 bases and J 8 bases, leaving 19 bases between the germline ends. The CDR3 DNA sequence: TGTGCCAGCAGCTTACTACCTGTCCCCCCCCAAAAGCCCCAGCATTTT. It is translated as CASSLLPVPPQKPQHF.

This clone has more than one count but fewer than ten. The V call is TRBV6-5, the J call TRBJ1-2; TRBD1 is a possible D gene (6 bases). From germline, CDR1 is MNHEY and CDR2 SVGAGI. The ends were cut back, 6 bases at V and 5 bases at J, with 10 bases in the middle. CDR3 length: 12 residues. The CDR3 sequence: CASSPGVYGYTF. CDR3 sequence (DNA): TGTGCCAGCAGCCCAGGGGTATATGGCTACACCTTC.

This chain uses TRBV6-1 with TRBJ1-1; D may be TRBD1 (5 bases). Germline lookup yields CDR1 MNHNS and CDR2 SASEGT. The CDR3 runs to 14 residues. V was clipped by 3 bases and J by 1 base, with 9 bases between them. In DNA, the CDR3 is TGTGCCAGCAGTGAGGGGGGTTGGAACACTGAAGCTTTCTTT. This sequence encodes CASSEGGWNTEAFF.

The genes are TRBV7-9 and TRBJ2-2; D not certain. V lost 3 bases and J 1 base, leaving 12 bases between the germline ends. CDR1 and CDR2 from the germline V gene are SEHNR and FQNEAQ (reference sequence). This CDR3 has 16 amino acids. CDR3 bases: TGTGCCAGCAGCTTTAGAACCCCGAGGAACACCGGGGAGCTGTTTTTT. It encodes CASSFRTPRNTGELFF.

The chain has TRBV3-1 (or the pseudogene TRBV3-2) and TRBJ2-1; TRBD2 matches at 12 bases. There are 17 residues in the CDR3. V was pared by 0 bases and J by 5 bases, with 5 bases of the junction left unmatched. Germline V lookup: CDR1 LGHDT, CDR2 YNNKEL (reference sequence). CDR3 sequence (DNA): TGTGCCAGCAGCCAAGATAGGGGACTAGCGGGCCACAATGAGCAGTTCTTC. This sequence encodes CASSQDRGLAGHNEQFF.

The chain couples TRBV28 to TRBJ1-5; TRBD1 is a possible D gene (6 bases). This CDR3 is 15 amino acids long. V was shortened by 6 bases and J by 4 bases, with 16 bases between the two germline ends. Per the germline V gene, CDR1 is MDHEN and CDR2 is SYDVKM. CDR3 nucleotides: TGTGCCAGCAGCCTATCGGACAGTGGAAATCAGCCCCAGCATTTT. As protein: CASSLSDSGNQPQHF.

This chain links TRBV5-4 with TRBJ2-1; 8 nucleotides match TRBD1. Germline assignment: CDR1 SGHNT and CDR2 YYREEE (reference sequence). V lost 0 bases to trimming and J lost 4 bases; unmatched junction nucleotides: 3. This CDR3 spans 15 amino acids. The CDR3 is CASSLGQGMYNEQFF. For the CDR3, the DNA is TGTGCCAGCAGCTTGGGACAGGGGATGTACAATGAGCAGTTCTTC.

This clone was recorded only once. The chain is built from TRBV28 and TRBJ1-2; D call uncertain. The CDR3 covers 11 residues. Trimming left V 3 bases short and J 4 bases short, with 3 bases between. Germline V gene data show CDR1 as MDHEN and CDR2 as SYDVKM. The CDR3, as DNA: TGTGCCAGCAGTTTGAGCTATGGCTACACCTTC. Residues: CASSLSYGYTF.

This rearrangement joins TRBV5-6 to TRBJ2-1; D gene unclear. V dropped 0 bases and J dropped 3 bases, with 7 bases sitting between them. This CDR3 contains 14 residues. The germline CDR1 and CDR2 sequences are SGHDT and YYEEEE. The CDR3: CASSLGHNYNEQFF. For the CDR3, the DNA is TGTGCCAGCAGCTTGGGACACAACTACAATGAGCAGTTCTTC.

The chain is built from TRBV19 and TRBJ2-7; D might be TRBD1 (5 bases). Germline CDR1 LNHDA, CDR2 SQIVND (reference sequence). V was cut by 7 bases and J by 5 bases, with 24 bases left in between. The CDR3 totals 16 residues. CDR3: CASNPSPAGMIDEQYF. In nucleotides, the CDR3 is TGTGCCAGTAACCCAAGTCCCGCAGGGATGATCGACGAGCAGTACTTC.

The chain recombines TRBV11-3 with TRBJ2-1; 7 positions match TRBD1. The CDR3 length is 15 residues. Germline-derived CDR1 and CDR2 are SGHNT and YENEEA. J lost 10 bases, V lost 5 bases, and 14 bases had no gene match. The CDR3 here is CASSPRQGVGSEQFF. The CDR3 DNA follows: TGTGCCAGCAGCCCAAGACAGGGAGTGGGTTCGGAGCAGTTCTTC.

The V and J genes are TRBV18 and TRBJ1-5; a weak D match, TRBD1 (5 bases). The V end lost 6 bases, the J end lost 7 bases, and 19 bases lay between the germline ends. Per the germline V gene, CDR1 is KGHSH and CDR2 is LQKENI. The CDR3 covers 15 residues. Written as DNA, the CDR3 is TGTGCCAGCTCGCCCCGGAGGGGAGAGGGCCAGCCCCAGCATTTT. It specifies CASSPRRGEGQPQHF.

This clone was seen only a few times. The rearrangement uses TRBV28 and TRBJ1-2; possible D gene TRBD1, 6 bases. Per the germline V gene, CDR1 is MDHEN and CDR2 is SYDVKM. The CDR3 is 15 residues long. V lost 2 bases and J lost 4, with 14 bases in between. CDR3 loop: CASSLGGGSGYGYTF. CDR3 in DNA: TGTGCCAGCAGTTTAGGGGGGGGCTCGGGCTATGGCTACACCTTC.

The chain links TRBV18 to TRBJ2-3; TRBD2 matches 11 bases. CDR1 KGHSH and CDR2 LQKENI come from the germline V gene. CDR3 size: 16 residues. Trimming removed 2 bases from V and 1 base from J; junction bases left unmatched: 2. This chain's CDR3 is CASSPRTSGRTDTQYF. CDR3 DNA sequence: TGTGCCAGCTCACCAAGGACTAGCGGGCGCACAGATACGCAGTATTTT. The full variable domain, its missing parts supplied by reference TRBV18 and TRBJ2-3, is NAGVMQNPRHLVRRRGQEARLRCSPMKGHSHVYWYRQLPEEGLKFMVYLQKENIIDESGMPKERFSAEFPKEGPSILRIQQVVRGDSAAYFCASSPRTSGRTDTQYFGPGTRLTVL.